This T cell receptor beta chain was sequenced in a study of PD-1 blockade in classical Hodgkin lymphoma. General study results and limits: Relapsed/refractory patients reportedly had the lowest baseline TCR diversity, below newly diagnosed patients, who were below healthy donors.

Time point denoted: newly diagnosed, previously untreated cHL patient sample. Magnetic negative selection of thawed PBMCs was the method by which CD4+ T cells were purified. CDR1 and CDR2 from the germline V gene are SGHTA and FQGNSA. V was pared by 1 base and J by 6 bases, with 13 bases between. The CDR3 runs to 15 residues. Details on this clone: Its antigen is unidentified.

Sequencing used immunoSEQ multiplex PCR; TCRdb keeps in-frame clones, though not all of them. The sample records about 36,000 clones, roughly 89% being singletons. The clonotype was recovered from a human donor with classical Hodgkin lymphoma. Sequenced material: CD4+ T cells from blood. The rearrangement links TRBV7-2 to TRBJ2-1, with D perhaps matching TRBD1 (6 bases). Here the CDR3 reads CASSLDGAGVNEQFF. The CDR3 DNA is TGTGCCAGCAGCTTAGACGGGGCAGGGGTCAATGAGCAGTTCTTC.